These T cell receptor beta chains were read from a single sample in a study of Ad26.COV2.S vaccination and SARS-CoV-2 variants. Method: immunoSEQ multiplex PCR; TCRdb's copy keeps in-frame clones and lacks some. In the table there are about 350,000 clones, 70% to 90% of which are singletons. Material: peripheral blood, obtained in a trial of Ad26.COV2.S vaccine versus placebo. Every receptor here comes from a person aged 18-65 years who received the Ad26.COV2.S COVID-19 vaccine or a placebo. Each CDR3 is given with its conserved first and last residue. A D gene is named only where the DNA matches it firmly. Some rows mark clone size as missing; the rest say once, few, many or name a class of expanded clone.

TRBJ1-5	TRBV10-3	.	.	CAIGPGAVQPQHF	TGTGCCATCGGACCAGGGGCGGTTCAGCCCCAGCATTTT
TRBJ1-5	TRBV27	.	few	CASSYGDNQPQHF	TGTGCCAGCAGTTATGGGGACAATCAGCCCCAGCATTTT
TRBJ2-7	TRBV21-1	.	.	CASSMDHSKISLRTTYEQYF	TGTGCCAGCAGCATGGACCACTCGAAAATTTCTCTAAGGACCACCTACGAGCAGTACTTC
TRBJ2-2	TRBV7-9	.	.	CASSFLQNTGELFF	TGTGCCAGCAGCTTCCTCCAGAACACCGGGGAGCTGTTTTTT
TRBJ2-7	TRBV7-2	TRBD1	.	CASSPGQGLNEQYF	TGTGCCAGCAGCCCCGGACAGGGGCTCAACGAGCAGTACTTC
TRBJ2-7	TRBV7-2	TRBD2	once	CASSFTKRDTEQYF	TGTGCCAGCAGCTTTACAAAGCGGGATACCGAGCAGTACTTC
TRBJ2-1	TRBV29-1	TRBD2	.	CSVETSGAAYNEQFF	TGCAGCGTTGAGACGAGCGGGGCCGCCTACAATGAGCAGTTCTTC
TRBJ2-7	TRBV11-2	.	once	CASSPDRYEQYF	TGTGCCAGCAGCCCCGACCGCTACGAGCAGTACTTC
TRBJ1-6	TRBV18	TRBD1	.	CASSPLGTADSPLHF	TGTGCCAGCTCACCACTAGGGACAGCCGATTCACCCCTCCACTTT
TRBJ1-1	TRBV11-2	TRBD1	.	CASSSQGAEAFF	TGTGCCAGCAGCTCCCAGGGGGCCGAAGCTTTCTTT
TRBJ2-1	TRBV10-3	.	.	CAISEIGSYNEQFF	TGTGCCATCAGTGAGATAGGGAGCTACAATGAGCAGTTCTTC
TRBJ1-5	TRBV6-2/TRBV6-3	.	.	CASSFPGQQPQHF	TGTGCCAGCAGTTTTCCAGGTCAACAGCCCCAGCATTTT
TRBJ2-6	TRBV27	TRBD2	.	CASSPRWLAGAPGANVLTF	TGTGCCAGCAGTCCCCGTTGGCTAGCGGGAGCTCCTGGGGCCAACGTCCTGACTTTC
TRBJ1-1	TRBV9	.	once	CASSLDSRTEAFF	TGTGCCAGCAGTCTGGACAGCCGAACTGAAGCTTTCTTT
TRBJ2-1	TRBV5-4	TRBD1	.	CASSADRVDEQFF	TGTGCCAGCAGCGCCGACAGGGTCGATGAGCAGTTCTTC
TRBJ2-5	TRBV7-2	TRBD2	.	CASSLVWVAGDQETQYF	TGTGCCAGCAGCTTAGTATGGGTAGCGGGAGACCAAGAGACCCAGTACTTC
TRBJ2-7	TRBV7-2	.	.	CASSFQSGTYEQYF	TGTGCCAGCAGCTTCCAAAGCGGCACCTACGAGCAGTACTTC
TRBJ2-1	TRBV28	TRBD1	.	CASSLYRGTGGLDEQFF	TGTGCCAGCAGTTTATATCGGGGGACAGGGGGCCTGGATGAGCAGTTCTTC
TRBJ1-1	TRBV5-1	TRBD1	.	CASSSGQGNTEAFF	TGCGCCAGCAGTTCCGGACAGGGTAACACTGAAGCTTTCTTT
TRBJ2-7	TRBV7-2	.	.	CASSPRDLREQYF	TGTGCCAGCAGCCCCCGGGACCTGAGGGAGCAGTACTTC
TRBJ2-1	TRBV14	TRBD1	few	CASSQDPGGYNEQFF	TGTGCCAGCAGCCAAGATCCAGGGGGTTACAATGAGCAGTTCTTC
TRBJ2-1	TRBV4-3	.	.	CASSQDGSTSSSYNEQFF	TGCGCCAGCAGCCAAGATGGGAGCACTTCGAGCTCCTACAATGAGCAGTTCTTC
TRBJ2-7	TRBV2	TRBD1	.	CASSGRTGAYEQYF	TGTGCCAGCAGTGGCCGGACAGGGGCGTACGAGCAGTACTTC
TRBJ1-5	TRBV7-8	TRBD1	.	CASSLGTGLSNQPQHF	TGTGCCAGCAGCTTAGGGACAGGGCTTAGCAATCAGCCCCAGCATTTT
TRBJ2-7	TRBV11-2	.	.	CASSLAASYGARYEQYF	TGTGCCAGCAGCTTAGCCGCCTCTTATGGGGCGCGTTACGAGCAGTACTTC
TRBJ1-1	TRBV12-3/TRBV12-4	.	.	CASSLKGVTEAFF	TGTGCCAGCAGTTTAAAAGGGGTCACTGAAGCTTTCTTT
TRBJ1-5	TRBV30	.	once	CAWSGQDLQPQHF	TGTGCCTGGAGTGGACAGGACCTACAGCCCCAGCATTTT
TRBJ2-1	TRBV11-2	.	.	CASSEGTYNEQFF	TGTGCCAGCAGCGAGGGGACCTACAATGAGCAGTTCTTC
TRBJ2-7	TRBV7-2	.	.	CASSLWAGEPYEQYF	TGTGCCAGCAGCTTATGGGCAGGGGAGCCCTACGAGCAGTACTTC
TRBJ1-5	TRBV3-1/TRBV3-2	.	.	CASSQDPMAGQGNQPQHF	TGTGCCAGCAGCCAAGATCCTATGGCAGGGCAGGGCAATCAGCCCCAGCATTTT
TRBJ2-1	TRBV5-1	TRBD2	.	CASSLELAGGPNEQFF	TGCGCCAGCAGCTTAGAATTAGCGGGGGGGCCGAATGAGCAGTTCTTC
TRBJ1-2	TRBV10-3	TRBD1	.	CAITGQGYGYTF	TGTGCCATCACTGGACAGGGCTATGGCTACACCTTC
TRBJ1-6	TRBV4-1	TRBD1	few	CASSQDKDRDNSPLHF	TGCGCCAGCAGCCAAGATAAGGACAGGGATAATTCACCCCTCCACTTT
TRBJ1-4	TRBV5-1	.	.	CASSLDVQDGEKLFF	TGCGCCAGCAGCTTGGACGTACAGGACGGCGAAAAACTGTTTTTT
TRBJ2-5	TRBV5-8	TRBD2	.	CASSSTSGGFQETQYF	TGTGCCAGCAGCTCGACTAGCGGGGGATTCCAAGAGACCCAGTACTTC
TRBJ2-3	TRBV9	.	.	CASSVATGSLGTDTQYF	TGTGCCAGCAGCGTAGCTACGGGGTCCCTGGGCACAGATACGCAGTATTTT
TRBJ2-1	TRBV5-1	.	.	CASSFGGGLQEQFF	TGCGCCAGCAGCTTCGGGGGAGGACTCCAGGAGCAGTTCTTC
TRBJ2-2	TRBV24-1	.	.	CATSVQGANTGELFF	TGTGCCACCAGTGTACAGGGTGCGAACACCGGGGAGCTGTTTTTT
TRBJ2-1	TRBV24-1	TRBD2	.	CATSDRTSGRRNEQFF	TGTGCCACCAGTGACCGGACTAGCGGGAGAAGAAATGAGCAGTTCTTC
TRBJ2-1	TRBV19	TRBD2	.	CATGGTTYNEQFF	TGTGCCACCGGTGGGACTACCTACAATGAGCAGTTCTTC
TRBJ1-1	TRBV12-3/TRBV12-4	.	.	CASSFPNTEAFF	TGTGCCAGCAGTTTTCCGAACACTGAAGCTTTCTTT
TRBJ2-7	TRBV28	TRBD2	.	CASSPSGRTSYEQYF	TGTGCCAGCAGTCCTAGCGGGAGAACCTCCTACGAGCAGTACTTC
TRBJ2-3	TRBV29-1	TRBD2	.	CSAKPGLYTDTQYF	TGCAGCGCGAAACCGGGACTATACACAGATACGCAGTATTTT
TRBJ2-1	TRBV6-6	.	.	CASSPTRANNEQFF	TGTGCCAGCAGCCCAACCAGGGCTAACAATGAGCAGTTCTTC
TRBJ2-1	TRBV7-8	.	.	CASSLAGGGPYNEQFF	TGTGCCAGCAGCTTAGCGGGCGGGGGCCCCTACAATGAGCAGTTCTTC
TRBJ2-1	TRBV3-1/TRBV3-2	TRBD2	once	CASSLGTSGRHEQFF	TGTGCCAGCAGCCTCGGGACTAGCGGGAGACATGAGCAGTTCTTC
TRBJ1-2	TRBV27	.	.	CASSLAPTAPYGYTF	TGTGCCAGCAGTTTAGCCCCGACAGCTCCCTATGGCTACACCTTC
TRBJ2-1	TRBV5-1	.	.	CASSLAGVENNEQFF	TGCGCCAGCAGCTTGGCCGGAGTCGAAAACAATGAGCAGTTCTTC
TRBJ2-5	TRBV9	TRBD2	.	CASSVAGGRVETQYF	TGTGCCAGCAGCGTAGCGGGAGGGAGGGTAGAGACCCAGTACTTC
TRBJ2-1	TRBV18	TRBD1	.	CASSPPTGQGSNEQFF	TGTGCCAGCTCACCACCTACGGGACAGGGGAGCAATGAGCAGTTCTTC
TRBJ1-4	TRBV6-1	.	.	CASSGGPGTRDEKLFF	TGTGCCAGCAGTGGGGGGCCGGGAACAAGAGATGAAAAACTGTTTTTT
TRBJ1-2	TRBV6-5	.	.	CASTTSRAGDYGYTF	TGTGCCAGCACCACGAGCAGGGCAGGAGACTATGGCTACACCTTC
TRBJ2-4	TRBV7-2	TRBD2	.	CASSLGGSTKNIQYF	TGTGCCAGCAGCCTTGGCGGGAGCACCAAAAACATTCAGTACTTC
TRBJ1-2	TRBV11-2	.	.	CASSPGGRNYGYTF	TGTGCCAGCAGTCCGGGGGGCCGTAACTATGGCTACACCTTC
TRBJ2-1	TRBV27	TRBD2	.	CASSWLAGGGEQFF	TGTGCCAGCAGTTGGCTAGCGGGGGGGGGTGAGCAGTTCTTC